Included here is one TCR beta chain sequence, with context. Its antigen is still unknown. The sample belongs to a study of shared clonotypes between healthy human individuals. Points from the study as a whole: Compared with clonotypes that all four donors shared, non-shared clonotypes had lower generation probabilities.

Clones were read by immunoSEQ multiplex PCR, and TCRdb kept only the in-frame ones, dropping some. The sample lists over 2 million clones; 80% to 95% were seen once. This clonotype was sampled from a man aged 18 to 30 in good health. Some clones in this sample may be carry-over from other donors' samples. Sample: naive CD4+ T cells from PBMCs. The subset was: CD45RA+ positively selected.

CDR3 sequence: CASSYQQGGIGYTF. In DNA, the CDR3 is TGTGCCAGCAGTTACCAGCAGGGGGGGATTGGCTACACCTTC. This chain connects TRBV6-6 to TRBJ1-2, with 7 nucleotides matching TRBD1. The V gene end was trimmed by 2 bases and the J gene end by 7 bases; junction bases not matched to a gene: 7. Germline CDR1 reads MNHNY; CDR2 reads SVGAGI (reference sequence). The CDR3 is 14 residues long.